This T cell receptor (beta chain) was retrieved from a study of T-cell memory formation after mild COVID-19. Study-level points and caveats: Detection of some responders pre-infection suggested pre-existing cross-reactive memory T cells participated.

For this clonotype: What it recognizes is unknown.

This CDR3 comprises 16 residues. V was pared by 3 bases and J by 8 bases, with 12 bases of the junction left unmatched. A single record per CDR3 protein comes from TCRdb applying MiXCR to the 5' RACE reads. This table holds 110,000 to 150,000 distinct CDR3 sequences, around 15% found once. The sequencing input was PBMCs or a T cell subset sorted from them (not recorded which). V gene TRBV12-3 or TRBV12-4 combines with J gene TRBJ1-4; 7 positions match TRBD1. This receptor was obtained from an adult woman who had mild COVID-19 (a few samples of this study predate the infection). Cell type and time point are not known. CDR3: CASSLGQPVSWEKLFF. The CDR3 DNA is TGTGCCAGCAGTTTGGGACAGCCGGTGAGTTGGGAAAAACTGTTTTTT.